This record covers a single T cell receptor beta chain. The assay was immunoSEQ multiplex PCR, and TCRdb's table has in-frame clones only and misses some. Here the sample spans around 2.1 million clones, 90% to 96% being singletons. The sample comes from a study of shared clonotypes between healthy human individuals. The CDR3 has 14 residues. Germline CDR1 and CDR2: GTSNPN and SVGIG (reference sequence). Trimming took off 3 bases at V and 6 bases at J, with 17 bases between the two ends. This sequence originates from a man aged 18 to 30 in good health. This chain uses TRBV30 with TRBJ1-1; no firm D call. Sequencing was done on a sample of naive CD4+ T cells sorted from blood. The subset here: CD45RA+ positively selected. In nucleotides, the CDR3 is TGTGCCTGGAGGTTCCATAATACGGCGGCTGAAGCTTTCTTT. As protein: CAWRFHNTAAEAFF.